These 31 T cell receptor beta chains originate from one sample sequenced in a study of graft-versus-host responses after intestinal transplantation. Assay used: immunoSEQ multiplex PCR; TCRdb lists only in-frame clones, some missing. The table shows fewer than 95,000 clones, with roughly 90% occurring only once. No antigen is known for these receptors. Sequenced here: unstimulated CD8+ T cells sorted from spleen or lymph node cells, sampled before transplant. Receptor source: a human donor who was the organ donor for an intestinal transplant.

J is TRBJ1-1 and V is TRBV28, with unresolved D. This CDR3 is 15 amino acids long. Germline V gene sequence: CDR1 MDHEN, CDR2 SYDVKM. With 3 bases removed from V and 1 base from J, the gap between germline ends came to 12 bases. CDR3: CASSFIGIQNTEAFF. CDR3 nucleotides: TGTGCCAGCAGTTTCATCGGGATACAGAACACTGAAGCTTTCTTT. Full variable domain (remainder filled in from reference TRBV28 and TRBJ1-1): DVKVTQSSRYLVKRTGEKVFLECVQDMDHENMFWYRQDPGLGLRLIYFSYDVKMKEKGDIPEGYSVSREKKERFSLILESASTNQTSMYLCASSFIGIQNTEAFFGQGTRLTVV.

This chain joins TRBV9 and TRBJ2-3; D is undetermined. V lost 4 bases and J lost 0, with 15 bases in between. The V gene's germline CDR1 is SGDLS and CDR2 YYNGEE. This CDR3 spans 16 amino acids. For the CDR3, the DNA is TGTGCCAGCAGCCCCTCGATGAGTCCTAGCACAGATACGCAGTATTTT. Translated: CASSPSMSPSTDTQYF.

V usage is TRBV14 and J usage is TRBJ2-7; the D is unclear. CDR1 is SGHDN and CDR2 is FVKESK in the germline V gene. This CDR3 has 13 amino acids. Trimming took off 4 bases at V and 1 base at J, with 8 bases between the two ends. CDR3 loop: CASSPSRSYEQYF. CDR3 nucleotides: TGTGCCAGCAGCCCCTCGAGATCCTACGAGCAGTACTTC.

The chain links TRBV7-2 to TRBJ2-7; 9 nucleotides match TRBD1. Germline-derived CDR1 and CDR2 are SGHTA and FQGNSA. The CDR3 is 15 amino acids. V trimming: 5 bases; J trimming: 4 bases; junction bases outside the gene matches: 9. CDR3 in DNA: TGTGCCAGCAGCCCGACACAGGGGGCAAGGTACGAGCAGTACTTC. Protein product: CASSPTQGARYEQYF.

About this clone itself: Different DNA sequences within this sample yield the same CDR3. CDR3 sequence: CASSLSGGSSYEQYF. CDR3 bases: TGTGCCAGCAGCTTGTCCGGGGGAAGCTCCTACGAGCAGTACTTC. The genes are TRBV7-2 and TRBJ2-7, with D maybe TRBD2 (6 bases). CDR3 length: 15 residues. CDR1 is SGHTA and CDR2 is FQGNSA in the germline V gene. V lost 3 bases and J lost 0, with 12 bases in between.

This chain uses TRBV28 with TRBJ2-1; TRBD1 might be the D (5 bases). Germline values: CDR1 MDHEN, CDR2 SYDVKM. This CDR3 is 15 amino acids long. V was shortened by 6 bases and J by 5 bases, with 17 bases between the two germline ends. This chain's CDR3 is CASRKPTDRNNEQFF. CDR3 in DNA: TGTGCCAGCAGGAAGCCGACCGACAGAAACAATGAGCAGTTCTTC.

The CDR3 sequence: CASSYLADKGAGGAFF. CDR3 nucleotide sequence: TGTGCCAGCAGTTACCTTGCAGATAAGGGGGCGGGCGGAGCTTTCTTT. This sequence joins TRBV6-6 and TRBJ1-1; 7 bases match TRBD1. V trimming: 2 bases; J trimming: 10 bases; junction bases outside the gene matches: 16. CDR1 MNHNY and CDR2 SVGAGI come from the germline V gene (reference sequence). This CDR3 comprises 16 residues.

The chain links TRBV2 to TRBJ2-5, with 8 bases aligning to TRBD1. This CDR3 has 15 residues. Germline V gene sequence: CDR1 SNHLY, CDR2 FYNNEI. Unmatched junction bases numbered 12, after V lost 7 bases and J lost 5 bases. The CDR3 region is CASTPPGQARETQYF. CDR3 DNA sequence: TGTGCCAGCACCCCACCGGGACAGGCGAGGGAGACCCAGTACTTC.

The J gene is TRBJ1-6, the V gene TRBV11-3, with 7 bases lining up with TRBD1. In germline, CDR1 is SGHNT, CDR2 YENEEA. Losses at the gene ends were 5 bases for V and 7 bases for J; bases not matched to a gene: 14. CDR3 length equals 17 residues. CDR3 in DNA: TGTGCCAGCAGCGCCTTTCTGGACAGGTCAGGCAATTCACCCCTCCACTTT. Translating it yields CASSAFLDRSGNSPLHF.

The chain is built from TRBV2 and TRBJ2-6; 10 bases align to TRBD1. Looked up from germline, CDR1 is SNHLY and CDR2 is FYNNEI. The trim removed 6 bases at V and 5 bases at J, leaving 13 bases unmatched. This CDR3 contains 18 residues. The CDR3 reads CASSGIGQGDIRANVLTF. Written as DNA, the CDR3 is TGTGCCAGCAGCGGGATTGGACAGGGGGATATCAGGGCCAACGTCCTGACTTTC.

The rearrangement links TRBV7-8 to TRBJ2-4; 7 bases are a match to TRBD1. The CDR3 is 17 amino acids. V dropped 4 bases and J dropped 3; count of bases not matched to a gene: 12. CDR1 SGHVS and CDR2 FQNEAQ come from the germline V gene. The CDR3 bases are TGTGCCAGCAGCTCGGGCAGACAGGGAACTATCAAAAACATTCAGTACTTC. Its protein is CASSSGRQGTIKNIQYF.

The chain joins TRBV5-5 to TRBJ1-5; D uncertain. V was pared by 2 bases and J by 0 bases, with 12 bases between. CDR1 and CDR2 (germline): SGHKS, YYEKEE (reference sequence). The CDR3 contains 16 residues. CDR3 residues: CASSFLGVYSNQPQHF. DNA of the CDR3: TGTGCCAGCAGCTTTTTGGGCGTATATAGCAATCAGCCCCAGCATTTT. Based on the CDR3 plus reference TRBV5-5 and TRBJ1-5, the full variable domain is DAGVTQSPTHLIKTRGQQVTLRCSPISGHKSVSWYQQVLGQGPQFIFQYYEKEERGRGNFPDRFSARQFPNYSSELNVNALLLGDSALYLCASSFLGVYSNQPQHFGDGTRLSIL.

The rearrangement uses TRBV5-1 and TRBJ2-3, with 8 bases fitting TRBD1. The V gene's germline CDR1 is SGHRS and CDR2 YFSETQ. The length of the CDR3 is 15 residues. V was clipped by 0 bases and J by 4 bases; unmatched bases: 4. The CDR3 is CASSLGGQGSDTQYF. In DNA, the CDR3 is TGCGCCAGCAGCTTGGGAGGACAGGGATCAGATACGCAGTATTTT.

This chain links TRBV7-2 with TRBJ1-2; D is possibly TRBD1 (5 bases). This CDR3 is 15 amino acids long. The V gene's germline CDR1 is SGHTA and CDR2 FQGNSA. Trimming removed 1 base at V and 6 bases at J, with 15 bases between. CDR3 bases: TGTGCCAGCAGCTTAGGTGTTTGGATAGGGGATGGCTACACCTTC. Its translation: CASSLGVWIGDGYTF.

V is TRBV9 and J is TRBJ1-2; D is perhaps TRBD1 (5 bases). The CDR3 sequence is 15 residues long. The germline V gene has CDR1 SGDLS and CDR2 YYNGEE. With 0 bases removed from V and 3 bases from J, the gap between germline ends came to 12 bases. In DNA form, the CDR3 reads TGTGCCAGCAGCGTAGCCGGGGGTAAGGACTATGGCTACACCTTC. Protein product: CASSVAGGKDYGYTF.

This chain joins TRBV6-1 and TRBJ2-5; maybe TRBD2 (6 bases). CDR1 and CDR2 from the germline V gene are MNHNS and SASEGT. CDR3 length equals 15 residues. Deletions cut 6 bases from V and 0 bases from J, with 14 bases between. CDR3 region: CASRRDSLYQETQYF. CDR3 nucleotide sequence: TGTGCCAGCAGAAGGGACTCACTGTACCAAGAGACCCAGTACTTC.

The V call is TRBV7-3, the J call TRBJ2-7; a weak D match, TRBD1 (5 bases). The CDR3 length is 16 residues. V lost 5 bases, J lost 5 bases, and 22 bases lay in between. Germline CDR1 SGHTA, CDR2 FQGTGA. CDR3: CASSHFPLWGRDEQYF. CDR3 DNA sequence: TGTGCCAGCAGCCATTTTCCCTTGTGGGGCCGGGACGAGCAGTACTTC.

This chain connects TRBV28 to TRBJ2-3; 7 nucleotides align to TRBD2. The CDR3 covers 17 residues. In germline, CDR1 is MDHEN, CDR2 SYDVKM. The V segment lost 3 bases and the J segment 5 bases; nucleotides outside the gene matches: 14. DNA of the CDR3: TGTGCCAGCAGTTTTCCCTCTAGCGGTTCCCGTCAAGATACGCAGTATTTT. Amino acid sequence: CASSFPSSGSRQDTQYF.

The CDR3 protein is CASSLVQFSGNTIYF. CDR3 coding DNA: TGTGCCAGCAGCTTAGTTCAGTTTTCTGGAAACACCATATATTTT. The V and J genes are TRBV7-2 and TRBJ1-3; unclear D gene. CDR3 length: 15 amino acids. Trimming stripped 1 base from V and 1 base from J, with 8 bases between. Germline V gene data show CDR1 as SGHTA and CDR2 as FQGNSA.

V usage is TRBV19 and J usage is TRBJ2-1; a weak D match, TRBD2 (5 bases). Germline loops: CDR1 LNHDA, CDR2 SQIVND (reference sequence). CDR3 length equals 11 residues. The ends were cut back, 6 bases at V and 6 bases at J, with 6 bases in the middle. The CDR3 region has the DNA TGTGCCAGTAGGGCGGGCAATGAGCAGTTCTTC. Encoded protein: CASRAGNEQFF. The whole variable domain, filled in from reference TRBV19 and TRBJ2-1, reads DGGITQSPKYLFRKEGQNVTLSCEQNLNHDAMYWYRQDPGQGLRLIYYSQIVNDFQKGDIAEGYSVSREKKESFPLTVTSAQKNPTAFYLCASRAGNEQFFGPGTRLTVL.

Note on this clone: Within the sample, other DNA sequences also encode this same CDR3. V usage is TRBV6-1 and J usage is TRBJ2-7, with D perhaps matching TRBD1 (5 bases). The CDR3 is 14 amino acids. The germline V and J ends were trimmed by 6 bases and 1 base, with 13 bases remaining between them. The V gene's germline CDR1 is MNHNS and CDR2 SASEGT. CDR3: CASRTTAQSYEQYF. DNA for the CDR3: TGTGCCAGCAGAACGACAGCGCAATCCTACGAGCAGTACTTC.

The chain is built from TRBV19 and TRBJ1-6, with D uncertain. The CDR3 totals 13 residues. With 2 bases removed from V and 7 bases from J, the gap between germline ends came to 6 bases. The germline CDR1 and CDR2 sequences are LNHDA and SQIVND (reference sequence). The CDR3 reads CASSISQNSPLHF. CDR3 bases: TGTGCCAGTAGTATATCGCAGAATTCACCCCTCCACTTT.

This chain uses TRBV28 with TRBJ1-1; 7 bases fit TRBD1. V trimming: 3 bases; J trimming: 2 bases; junction bases outside the gene matches: 12. From germline, CDR1 is MDHEN and CDR2 SYDVKM. CDR3 length: 17 amino acids. The CDR3 nucleotides are TGTGCCAGCAGTTTCTGGGCAGGGACAGAGCCTAACACTGAAGCTTTCTTT. Protein: CASSFWAGTEPNTEAFF.

The chain has TRBV4-1 and TRBJ1-2, with TRBD1 identical over 9 bases. The germline V gene has CDR1 MGHRA and CDR2 YSYEKL. This CDR3 has 15 amino acids. The V segment lost 0 bases and the J segment 4 bases; nucleotides outside the gene matches: 3. CDR3: CASSQEGTGTYGYTF. The CDR3, as DNA: TGCGCCAGCAGCCAAGAAGGGACAGGGACCTATGGCTACACCTTC.

V and J are TRBV19 and TRBJ2-1, with 11 bases that match TRBD2. Germline assignment: CDR1 LNHDA and CDR2 SQIVND (reference sequence). This CDR3 has 15 residues. V gave up 6 bases and J gave up 3 bases; unmatched junction bases: 4. This CDR3 reads CASSPLAGGYNEQFF. The CDR3 coding sequence is TGTGCCAGTAGCCCGCTAGCGGGGGGCTACAATGAGCAGTTCTTC.

V gene TRBV19 combines with J gene TRBJ1-1; D is ambiguous. There are 9 residues in the CDR3. Germline-derived CDR1 and CDR2 are LNHDA and SQIVND (reference sequence). V lost 11 bases, J lost 4 bases, and 5 bases lay in between. The CDR3, as DNA: TGTGCCGGAGGCACTGAAGCTTTCTTT. Amino acids: CAGGTEAFF.

The chain uses TRBV18 and TRBJ1-2; TRBD1 agrees at 10 bases. V dropped 0 bases and J dropped 2; count of bases not matched to a gene: 9. Germline-derived CDR1 and CDR2 are KGHSH and LQKENI. The CDR3 has 18 amino acids. The CDR3 sequence is CASSPPNLLGQGNYGYTF. The CDR3 region has the DNA TGTGCCAGCTCACCACCTAATCTTCTGGGACAGGGGAACTATGGCTACACCTTC.

This chain joins TRBV7-2 and TRBJ2-1, with D maybe TRBD1 (6 bases). Germline V gene data show CDR1 as SGHTA and CDR2 as FQGNSA. V lost 8 bases to trimming and J lost 7 bases, with 12 bases between them. This CDR3 comprises 12 residues. CDR3 residues: CASDRGGNEQFF. The DNA of the CDR3 is TGTGCCAGCGACCGAGGGGGAAATGAGCAGTTCTTC.

The sample holds one count of this clone. The genes are TRBV9 and TRBJ2-5; 10 nucleotides line up with TRBD2. The length of the CDR3 is 15 residues. From germline, CDR1 is SGDLS and CDR2 YYNGEE. With V trimmed by 0 bases and J by 5 bases, 4 bases remained unmatched. The CDR3 DNA is TGTGCCAGCAGCGTAGGACTAGCGGGTCGGGAGACCCAGTACTTC. As protein: CASSVGLAGRETQYF.

The chain couples TRBV9 to TRBJ1-1; D is ambiguous. From germline, CDR1 is SGDLS and CDR2 YYNGEE. Trimming left V 2 bases short and J 5 bases short, with 16 bases between. The CDR3 has 15 residues. The CDR3 loop reads CASSVEGTRGTEAFF. For the CDR3, the DNA is TGTGCCAGCAGCGTGGAGGGAACCCGAGGGACTGAAGCTTTCTTT.

The rearrangement uses TRBV27 and TRBJ2-1; 7 nucleotides align to TRBD1. The ends lost 2 bases at V and 4 bases at J; junction bases unmatched: 5. Germline V gives CDR1 MNHEY, CDR2 SMNVEV (reference sequence). The CDR3 spans 15 residues. CDR3: CASSLPGQVYNEQFF. The DNA of the CDR3 is TGTGCCAGCAGTTTACCCGGACAGGTTTACAATGAGCAGTTCTTC.